A selection of T cell receptor beta chains follows, all from one sample in a study of blood T cell repertoires in COVID-19. Method: immunoSEQ multiplex PCR; TCRdb's copy keeps in-frame clones and lacks some. The sample has over 110,000 clones, 85% to 90% seen once; the top ten hold about 11%. Specimen: PBMCs or T cells enriched from blood (not recorded which). These receptors were collected from a man aged 55 to 69 who had recovered from COVID-19. Both conserved end residues are part of each CDR3. D genes are given only for firm matches. Expanded clones are given a class, and other clones once, few, many or no size at all.

abundance | j_gene | v_gene | len | d_gene | CDR3nt | CDR3aa
- | TRBJ1-2 | TRBV12-3/TRBV12-4 | 12 | - | TGTGCCAGCAGTTTAGCCCGCTATGGCTACACCTTC | CASSLARYGYTF
- | TRBJ1-1 | TRBV9 | 18 | TRBD1 | TGTGCCAGCAGCTTCACTCCCCGTGGGACAGGAGGGAACACTGAAGCTTTCTTT | CASSFTPRGTGGNTEAFF
few | TRBJ1-1 | TRBV6-2/TRBV6-3 | 19 | TRBD1 | TGTGCCAGCAGTTACGCTCCCCCGGGACAGGGGGCGAGGAACACTGAAGCTTTCTTT | CASSYAPPGQGARNTEAFF
- | TRBJ1-2 | TRBV19 | 15 | - | TGTGCCAGTAGTAACCCGGGAGGCAAGGCGGGGGGCTACACCTTC | CASSNPGGKAGGYTF
few | TRBJ2-1 | TRBV27 | 15 | TRBD2 | TGTGCCAGCAGCCTCTTAGCGGGGGACTACAATGAGCAGTTCTTC | CASSLLAGDYNEQFF
- | TRBJ1-1 | TRBV19 | 15 | - | TGTGCCAGTACCCCGATGGGGGCGGTGAACACTGAAGCTTTCTTT | CASTPMGAVNTEAFF
- | TRBJ1-2 | TRBV2 | 12 | TRBD1 | TGTGCCAGCGTAGACAGGGGGGATGGCTACACCTTC | CASVDRGDGYTF
- | TRBJ2-1 | TRBV2 | 13 | - | TGTGCCAGCCGGGAAGGAGGGTTGGGTGAGCAGTTCTTC | CASREGGLGEQFF
- | TRBJ1-2 | TRBV10-3 | 13 | TRBD1 | TGTGCCATCAGTGAGCGACAGGGGCAAGGATACACCTTC | CAISERQGQGYTF
- | TRBJ1-4 | TRBV5-1 | 15 | - | TGCGCCAGCAGCTTGGATGGACTGAGTAATGAAAAACTGTTTTTT | CASSLDGLSNEKLFF
- | TRBJ1-1 | TRBV19 | 12 | - | TGTGCCAGTAGAGACAGTCAGGCTGAAGCTTTCTTT | CASRDSQAEAFF
few | TRBJ1-4 | TRBV7-8 | 13 | TRBD1 | TGTGCCAGCAGCAGAGACAGGGCTGAAAAACTGTTTTTT | CASSRDRAEKLFF
- | TRBJ2-4 | TRBV28 | 13 | - | TGTGCCACCAGAGGGGCAGCCAAAAACATTCAGTACTTC | CATRGAAKNIQYF
- | TRBJ1-3 | TRBV5-1 | 13 | - | TGCGCCAGCAGCTTGCAGGGGATGGACACCATATATTTT | CASSLQGMDTIYF
- | TRBJ1-5 | TRBV2 | 16 | - | TGTGCCAGCAGCGAGAGACAGAGCCAAGGCAATCAGCCCCAGCATTTT | CASSERQSQGNQPQHF
- | TRBJ1-5 | TRBV19 | 15 | - | TGTGCCAGTAGTATAGTGGGCCATAGCAATCAGCCCCAGCATTTT | CASSIVGHSNQPQHF
- | TRBJ1-6 | TRBV23-1 | 13 | - | TGCGCCAGCAGCCCCGACCGGGGTAGGCCCCTCCACTTT | CASSPDRGRPLHF
- | TRBJ2-2 | TRBV2 | 14 | - | TGTGCCAGCAGTGCAGACAGGACCACCGGGGAGCTGTTTTTT | CASSADRTTGELFF
- | TRBJ1-5 | TRBV6-5 | 14 | TRBD1 | TGTGCCGGGGGGGACAGGGGGTTAGATCAGCCCCAGCATTTT | CAGGDRGLDQPQHF
- | TRBJ2-1 | TRBV28 | 15 | TRBD2 | TGTGCCAGCAGTCCTCCCGGGACTAGTCGGTATGAGCAGTTCTTC | CASSPPGTSRYEQFF
once | TRBJ2-1 | TRBV5-4 | 16 | TRBD2 | TGTGCCAGCAGCTTACCGGGACTAGCGGGAGGCTATGAGCAGTTCTTC | CASSLPGLAGGYEQFF